This T cell receptor (beta chain) is from a study of long-term antiretroviral therapy in people with HIV. Investigators performed immunoSEQ version v3.0 at survey level. Assay: immunoSEQ multiplex PCR; the TCRdb copy retains only in-frame clones and omits some. This sample has about 24,000 clones, with over 80% found just once. General study points: Among HIV repertoires, CDR3 length ranges were narrower than those of controls.

For this clone: Antigen unknown.

Per the germline V gene, CDR1 is MNHEY and CDR2 is SMNVEV (reference sequence). CDR3 length equals 13 residues. V was shortened by 5 bases and J by 5 bases, with 12 bases between the two germline ends. The sequence came from a middle-aged man with HIV. This chain connects TRBV27 to TRBJ1-2; unclear D gene. Here the sequenced sample was unsorted PBMCs, taken 0.4 years after starting antiretroviral therapy. DNA for the CDR3: TGTGCCAGCAGTCCCGGACCTAGATATGGCTACACCTTC. This sequence encodes CASSPGPRYGYTF.